These 24 T cell receptor beta chains came from one sample sequenced in a study of regulatory T cells in long-lasting Graves disease. Time point: newly diagnosed GD, antithyroid drugs for less than 3 months. Extracted RNA from PBMCs served as the source of the TCR library. Sequencing libraries for TCR beta were prepared with iRepertoire HTBI primers and Arm-PCR of CDR3 regions. TCRdb re-called the multiplex PCR reads with MiXCR, one entry per CDR3 protein. Here the sample spans some 250,000 distinct CDR3 sequences, around 20% being singletons. This specimen was peripheral blood mononuclear cells (PBMCs), taken at new diagnosis, from a patient treated with antithyroid drugs. These receptors were obtained from a female donor with Graves disease.

The sample holds a few counts of this clonotype. The genes are TRBV9 and TRBJ2-1; D is undetermined. The CDR3 totals 15 residues. CDR1 is SGDLS, CDR2 YYNGEE, per germline. V lost 4 bases and J 2 bases, leaving 13 bases between the germline ends. Here the CDR3 DNA reads TGTGCCAGCAGCCCGTCTGGGGTTGCCTACAATGAGCAGTTCTTC. Translation gives CASSPSGVAYNEQFF.

This rearrangement joins TRBV6-2 or TRBV6-3 to TRBJ1-5; D gene uncertain. This CDR3 is built from 14 residues. V was clipped by 2 bases and J by 6 bases, with 11 bases between them. The germline gives CDR1 MNHEY, CDR2 SVGEGT. The CDR3 bases are TGTGCCAGCAGTTACGAAGCCGGTGTTCAGCCCCAGCATTTT. It encodes CASSYEAGVQPQHF.

The DNA of the CDR3 is TGCAGTGCCACTCCTCCGGGACTAGCGGGAAACGAGCAGTACTTC. It specifies CSATPPGLAGNEQYF. The rearrangement uses TRBV20-1 and TRBJ2-7, with 13 bases matching TRBD2. CDR1 is DFQATT and CDR2 is SNEGSKA in the germline V gene (reference sequence). The CDR3 sequence is 15 residues long. The V and J ends lost 6 bases and 5 bases, in that order; junction bases with no gene match: 10.

Remarks on this clonotype: A far larger clone is one base from this, pointing to a likely read error. The J gene is TRBJ1-1, the V gene TRBV11-3; D is unresolved. The CDR3 is 13 residues long. Germline V CDR1 and CDR2: SGHNT, YENEEA. The CDR3, as DNA: TGTGCCAGCAGCCTGGGAAGGAACACTGAAGCTCTCTTT. Translation gives CASSLGRNTEALF.

This rearrangement joins TRBV27 to TRBJ2-1, with D perhaps matching TRBD1 (6 bases). The CDR3 has 17 amino acids. Germline V gene data show CDR1 as MNHEY and CDR2 as SMNVEV (reference sequence). Deletions cut 7 bases from V and 7 bases from J, with 26 bases between. The DNA of the CDR3 is TGTGCCAGCACCAAAGGCGCCCAGGGGCCGGGGCGAAATGAGCAGTTCTTC. Its protein product is CASTKGAQGPGRNEQFF.

This clonotype was seen ten or more times. J is TRBJ2-7 and V is TRBV20-1; TRBD2 is a possible D gene (6 bases). The J call is doubtful: the DNA matches TRBJ2-3 better. Germline assignment: CDR1 DFQATT and CDR2 SNEGSKA (reference sequence). This CDR3 contains 13 residues. This CDR3 is CSADTGGGDTQYF. The CDR3 DNA sequence: TGCAGTGCTGATACCGGGGGTGGAGATACGCAGTATTTT.

This clonotype was picked up many times. The rearrangement links TRBV9 to TRBJ2-1; 10 nucleotides line up with TRBD1. Germline trimming cut 2 bases from V and 9 bases from J; bases unmatched to any gene: 5. The CDR3 spans 14 residues. Germline-derived CDR1 and CDR2 are SGDLS and YYNGEE. The CDR3 region has the DNA TGTGCCAGCAGCGTTGAGACAGGGGGCTTTGAGCAGTTCTTC. It codes for CASSVETGGFEQFF.

About this clonotype itself: Relative to the germline gene, one junction end is altered; a read error may explain this. The J gene is TRBJ1-1, the V gene TRBV3-1, with D possibly matching TRBD1 (6 bases). The V gene's germline CDR1 is LGHDT and CDR2 YNNKEL (reference sequence). The CDR3 runs 13 residues. The CDR3 sequence is CASCQDWGAEAFF. CDR3 nucleotide sequence: TGTGCCAGCTGCCAAGATTGGGGGGCTGAAGCTTTCTTC.

This clonotype was found a few times. CDR3 bases: TGTGCCAGCAGCCCGACTTCGGGGGTTAATGAAAAACTGTTTTTT. Translating it yields CASSPTSGVNEKLFF. The chain combines TRBV7-7 with TRBJ1-4; perhaps TRBD1 as D (5 bases). Germline CDR1 SSHAT, CDR2 FNYEAQ (reference sequence). V gave up 5 bases and J gave up 4 bases, with 14 bases separating them. The CDR3 covers 15 residues.

This clonotype has a count of ten or more. The chain employs TRBV20-1 and TRBJ2-7, with TRBD2 matching over 14 bases. The CDR3 runs 17 residues. CDR1 and CDR2 (germline): DFQATT, SNEGSKA (reference sequence). Losses at the gene ends were 6 bases for V and 6 bases for J; bases not matched to a gene: 16. This CDR3 is CSALAQGLAGVISEQYF. In DNA form, the CDR3 reads TGCAGTGCCCTTGCGCAGGGACTAGCGGGAGTTATTAGCGAGCAGTACTTC.

This rearrangement joins TRBV28 to TRBJ1-2, with 8 bases that match TRBD1. This CDR3 spans 17 amino acids. In germline, CDR1 is MDHEN, CDR2 SYDVKM. Trimming at V came to 5 bases and at J to 4 bases, leaving 15 bases not matched to a gene. The chain's CDR3 is CASSDNPAIDRGYGYTF. In DNA, the CDR3 is TGTGCCAGCAGTGATAATCCCGCAATTGACAGGGGCTATGGCTACACCTTC.

In this sample, this clonotype turned up many times. The chain has TRBV7-2 and TRBJ2-3; D ambiguous. The CDR3 runs 13 residues. Trimming stripped 1 base from V and 5 bases from J, with 7 bases between. Germline assignment: CDR1 SGHTA and CDR2 FQGNSA. The CDR3 sequence is CASSLERVDTQYF. The CDR3, as DNA: TGTGCCAGCAGCTTAGAAAGGGTAGATACGCAGTATTTT.

A few counts support this clonotype. V is TRBV7-6 and J is TRBJ2-2, with TRBD1 as a possible D gene (6 bases). CDR3 size: 17 residues. Germline-derived CDR1 and CDR2 are SGHVS and FNYEAQ. Deletions cut 5 bases from V and 1 base from J, with 17 bases between. CDR3 protein: CASSILPGQGNTGELFF. CDR3 nucleotide sequence: TGTGCCAGCAGCATCCTGCCGGGACAAGGGAACACCGGGGAGCTGTTTTTT.

This clonotype was seen many times. The V call is TRBV10-3, the J call TRBJ2-1; D might be TRBD1 (6 bases). The CDR3 is 13 amino acids. Germline-derived CDR1 and CDR2 are ENHRY and SYGVKD. Deletions cut 6 bases from V and 8 bases from J, with 14 bases between. DNA for the CDR3: TGTGCCATCAGCGAGGGGGAGTTGGATGAGCAGTTCTTC. This translates into CAISEGELDEQFF.

Concerning this clonotype: A far larger clone is off by one base, so a read error is likely. The chain joins TRBV11-2 to TRBJ2-3; D uncertain. Germline CDR1 is SGHAT and CDR2 is FQNNGV. The CDR3 totals 13 residues. CDR3 coding DNA: TGTGCCAGCAGCTTAGCATCCGTGAGCGAGCAGTGCTTC. Translated, it gives CASSLASVSEQCF.

The chain uses TRBV4-3 and TRBJ1-2; perhaps TRBD1 as D (5 bases). Trimming pared 1 base from V and 3 bases from J, leaving 12 bases between. The CDR3 length is 15 residues. Per germline, CDR1 LGHNA and CDR2 YSLEER. The CDR3 DNA sequence: TGCGCCAGCAGCCAAGGCGGGGGACTGTACTATGGCTACACCTTC. This gives the protein CASSQGGGLYYGYTF.

This clonotype was seen many times. The rearrangement links TRBV7-3 to TRBJ2-1; unclear D gene. In germline, CDR1 is SGHTA, CDR2 FQGTGA. This CDR3 spans 13 amino acids. V was cut by 2 bases and J by 5 bases, with 7 bases left in between. Written as DNA, the CDR3 is TGTGCCAGCAGCTTATCGGTAAACAATGAGCAGTTCTTC. Protein product: CASSLSVNNEQFF.

Many counts were recorded for this clonotype. The V gene is TRBV7-2, the J gene TRBJ2-4, with TRBD1 as a possible D gene (5 bases). This CDR3 region has 13 residues. Trimming removed 0 bases from V and 11 bases from J, with 11 bases in between. Germline CDR1 is SGHTA and CDR2 is FQGNSA. The CDR3 nucleotides are TGTGCCAGCAGCTTAGCGCAGGGCACCCTTCAGTACTTC. Translating gives CASSLAQGTLQYF. Variable domain in full (rest from reference TRBV7-2 and TRBJ2-4): GAGVSQSPSNKVTEKGKDVELRCDPISGHTALYWYRQSLGQGLEFLIYFQGNSAPDKSGLPSDRFSAERTGGSVSTLTIQRTQQEDSAVYLCASSLAQGTLQYFGAGTRLSVL.

Worth noting for this clonotype: A read error may account for a junction end that differs from germline. V is TRBV10-1 and J is TRBJ2-3, with D perhaps matching TRBD1 (5 bases). CDR1 is WNHNN and CDR2 is SYGVQD in the germline V gene (reference sequence). CDR3 length: 13 residues. The DNA of the CDR3 is TGCGCCAGCTGGTTGTCAGGGCACAGATACGCAGTATTT. As protein: CASWLSGHRYAVF.

This clonotype was found many times. The chain carries TRBV20-1 and TRBJ1-6, with TRBD1 matching 8 bases. The germline CDR1 and CDR2 sequences are DFQATT and SNEGSKA (reference sequence). The CDR3 totals 14 residues. J was trimmed by 7 bases and V by 3 bases; bases with no gene match: 5. The CDR3 DNA sequence: TGCAGTGCTAGCGACAGGGGTGACAATTCACCCCTCCACTTT. It specifies CSASDRGDNSPLHF.

This clonotype was detected ten times or more. This chain connects TRBV20-1 to TRBJ2-5; 10 bases match TRBD2. CDR1 DFQATT and CDR2 SNEGSKA come from the germline V gene (reference sequence). The junction had 12 bases not matched to a gene; V was cut back by 3 bases and J by 2 bases. This CDR3 region has 17 residues. CDR3 in DNA: TGCAGTGCTAGGGGACTTACTAGCGGGGCCCGTCAAGAGACCCAGTACTTC. Protein: CSARGLTSGARQETQYF.

The chain carries TRBV7-9 and TRBJ2-5; D may match TRBD1 or TRBD2 (5 bases each). Between the trimmed V and J ends, which lost 6 bases and 1 base, there was a span of 12 bases. There are 14 residues in the CDR3. Germline V lookup: CDR1 SEHNR, CDR2 FQNEAQ (reference sequence). The CDR3 reads CASRPGRRQETQYF. CDR3 sequence (DNA): TGTGCCAGCAGGCCGGGACGCCGCCAAGAGACCCAGTACTTC.

The V gene is TRBV20-1, the J gene TRBJ2-5; 7 bases match TRBD2. Germline V lookup: CDR1 DFQATT, CDR2 SNEGSKA (reference sequence). J gave up 2 bases and V 7 bases, and 7 bases lay outside the gene matches. The CDR3 is 13 residues long. Here the CDR3 reads CSVGGTPQETQYF. The CDR3 nucleotides read TGCAGTGTCGGGGGGACCCCTCAAGAGACCCAGTACTTC.

This clonotype was detected once. V and J are TRBV19 and TRBJ1-5; no firm D call. Trimming left V 5 bases short and J 0 bases short, with 11 bases between. This CDR3 spans 15 amino acids. Germline CDR1 reads LNHDA; CDR2 reads SQIVND (reference sequence). The CDR3 loop is CASSLGLASNQPQHF. DNA of the CDR3: TGTGCCAGTAGTCTCGGTTTAGCTAGCAATCAGCCCCAGCATTTT.